Presented here are 19 T cell receptor beta chains from one specimen sequenced in a study of identical twins. Using its own MiXCR run on the 5' RACE reads, TCRdb lists one record per CDR3 protein. This repertoire shows hundreds of thousands of distinct CDR3 sequences, under 10% found once; its top ten account for around 1.8%. The same sample was also studied in work on yellow fever vaccine responses in identical twins.

The material sequenced was memory (CD45RO+) T cells sorted from blood. These receptors were obtained from a woman aged 18-29 years in good health.

V and J are TRBV10-2 and TRBJ2-7; perhaps TRBD1 as D (6 bases). The CDR3 sequence is 14 residues long. Germline V lookup: CDR1 WSHSY, CDR2 SAAADI. V lost 1 base to trimming and J lost 1 base, with 8 bases between them. The CDR3 nucleotides read TGCGCCAGCAGTGAGTGGGGGCGTTCCTACGAGCAGTACTTC. It encodes CASSEWGRSYEQYF.

CDR3 loop: CASSLAGLAAAYNEQFF. CDR3 nucleotides: TGTGCCAGCAGCTTAGCCGGACTAGCGGCCGCCTACAATGAGCAGTTCTTC. The chain couples TRBV7-2 to TRBJ2-1; 10 nucleotides align to TRBD2. Unmatched junction bases numbered 4, after V lost 0 bases and J lost 2 bases. The CDR3 is 17 residues long. Germline V lookup: CDR1 SGHTA, CDR2 FQGNSA.

Ten or more counts support this clonotype. The chain links TRBV10-2 to TRBJ1-5; no firm D call. The CDR3 loop spans 13 amino acids. Germline CDR1 is WSHSY and CDR2 is SAAADI. Trimming stripped 10 bases from V and 4 bases from J, with 14 bases between. DNA for the CDR3: TGCGCCACCACAATTAACGGGAATCAGCCCCAGCATTTT. Protein product: CATTINGNQPQHF.

This clonotype came up a few times. This rearrangement joins TRBV3-1 to TRBJ2-6; D remains unclear. The V end was cut by 4 bases, the J end by 2 bases, with 12 bases between. CDR1 is LGHDT, CDR2 YNNKEL, per germline (reference sequence). The CDR3 consists of 16 residues. For the CDR3, the DNA is TGTGCCAGCAGCCGGAGCTTGGGTCCTGGGGCCAACGTCCTGACTTTC. Amino acid sequence: CASSRSLGPGANVLTF.

Only a few counts were recorded for this clonotype. V usage is TRBV6-2 or TRBV6-3 and J usage is TRBJ2-3, with a possible D match to TRBD1 (5 bases). CDR1 and CDR2 from the germline V gene are MNHEY and SVGEGT. The CDR3 extends over 14 amino acids. Deletions cut 6 bases from V and 4 bases from J, with 14 bases between. CDR3 DNA: TGTGCCAGCAGGACGATACAGGTTTCAGATACGCAGTATTTT. Translation: CASRTIQVSDTQYF.

This clonotype has a handful of counts. This chain connects TRBV2 to TRBJ2-7; D is tentatively TRBD1 or TRBD2 (5 bases each). The CDR3 sequence is 11 residues long. Germline CDR1 SNHLY, CDR2 FYNNEI. Trimming shortened V by 7 bases and J by 11 bases, and 15 bases separated the two germline ends. The CDR3 sequence: CASKDMGVEYF. CDR3 sequence (DNA): TGTGCCAGCAAGGACATGGGGGTCGAGTACTTC.

This clonotype was observed a handful of times. The rearrangement joins TRBV25-1 to TRBJ2-3, with D perhaps being TRBD1 or TRBD2 (5 bases each). This CDR3 contains 14 residues. Germline CDR1 reads MGHDK; CDR2 reads SYGVNS. V lost 4 bases to trimming and J lost 8 bases, with 16 bases between them. CDR3 in amino acids: CASSAPGTGGTQYF. In DNA form, the CDR3 reads TGTGCCAGCAGTGCCCCCGGGACGGGTGGTACGCAGTATTTT.

In its sample, this clonotype was seen many times. The V and J genes are TRBV7-6 and TRBJ2-1, with D unresolved. This CDR3 contains 12 residues. The germline V gene encodes CDR1 SGHVS and CDR2 FNYEAQ. V lost 1 base and J 5 bases, leaving 3 bases between the germline ends. In DNA form, the CDR3 reads TGTGCCAGCAGCTTAGAGGACAATGAGCAGTTCTTC. Translation gives CASSLEDNEQFF.

Only a few counts were recorded for this clonotype. CDR3 residues: CSARARTGTSGEQYF. CDR3 nucleotide sequence: TGCAGTGCTAGAGCTCGCACCGGGACTAGCGGCGAGCAGTACTTC. The chain employs TRBV20-1 and TRBJ2-7, with 11 bases fitting TRBD2. With 1 base clipped from V and 6 bases from J, the junction kept 8 bases outside the gene matches. This CDR3 comprises 15 residues. Germline V gene data show CDR1 as DFQATT and CDR2 as SNEGSKA (reference sequence).

This sequence joins TRBV5-1 and TRBJ2-1, with 9 bases matching TRBD2. From germline, CDR1 is SGHRS and CDR2 YFSETQ. This CDR3 spans 21 amino acids. The chain's CDR3 is CGCRPGLSRGGPLLIRNEQFF. In nucleotides, the CDR3 is TGCGGCTGCAGGCCCGGTCTCTCGCGGGGGGGCCCTCTACTGATCCGAAATGAGCAGTTCTTC.

The V gene is TRBV19, the J gene TRBJ2-4, with 8 bases that match TRBD1. Germline CDR1 LNHDA, CDR2 SQIVND (reference sequence). The CDR3 runs 18 residues. The junction had 20 bases not matched to a gene; V was cut back by 10 bases and J by 3 bases. The CDR3 coding sequence is TGTGCCACCTCACTACTTTACAGGGGGGAAGAGGTCAAAAACATTCAGTACTTC. Translated: CATSLLYRGEEVKNIQYF.

This clonotype was found once. Compared with germline, one end of the junction differs, possibly owing to a read error. The rearrangement links TRBV28 to TRBJ2-7; 7 bases line up with TRBD1. Germline lookup yields CDR1 MDHEN and CDR2 SYDVKM. CDR3 length: 13 amino acids. In DNA form, the CDR3 reads TGTGCCAGCAGCCTCTCTTGGCGACAGGGAGCCAACTTC. Residues: CASSLSWRQGANF.

This clonotype was recorded at least ten times. V gene TRBV25-1 combines with J gene TRBJ2-7, with D unclear. Trimming took 4 bases from V and 3 from J, leaving 19 bases between them. CDR1 and CDR2 (germline): MGHDK, SYGVNS. The CDR3 has 16 residues. The CDR3 region is CASSVQIGPVDYEQYF. In DNA form, the CDR3 reads TGTGCCAGCAGTGTGCAAATCGGACCCGTGGACTACGAGCAGTACTTC.

Many counts were recorded for this clonotype. CDR3 loop: CASSRGRGPTSNQPQHF. The CDR3 DNA follows: TGTGCCAGCAGCCGAGGTAGGGGACCAACAAGCAATCAGCCCCAGCATTTT. V usage is TRBV28 and J usage is TRBJ1-5, with D tentatively TRBD1 (5 bases). Between the trimmed V and J ends, which lost 6 bases and 1 base, there was a span of 19 bases. Looked up from germline, CDR1 is MDHEN and CDR2 is SYDVKM. The CDR3 has 17 residues.

This clonotype has a count of ten or more. In nucleotides, the CDR3 is TGTGCCAGCAGCTTAGACGGGAGATTCACAGATACGCAGTATTTT. This gives the protein CASSLDGRFTDTQYF. The chain joins TRBV7-2 to TRBJ2-3; the D gene is possibly TRBD2 (6 bases). Germline V CDR1 and CDR2: SGHTA, FQGNSA. The CDR3 contains 15 residues. V was shortened by 1 base and J by 2 bases, with 10 bases between the two germline ends.

The rearrangement links TRBV4-3 to TRBJ2-1; D gene ambiguous. The CDR3 has 16 residues. V lost 2 bases to trimming and J lost 2 bases, with 13 bases between them. The germline V gene has CDR1 LGHNA and CDR2 YSLEER. The CDR3 sequence is CASSQRATTTYNEQFF. CDR3 nucleotide sequence: TGCGCCAGCAGCCAACGGGCGACAACGACCTACAATGAGCAGTTCTTC.

This clonotype appeared a few times. The rearrangement joins TRBV7-9 to TRBJ2-7; D is unclear. Per the germline V gene, CDR1 is SEHNR and CDR2 is FQNEAQ (reference sequence). V was cut by 5 bases and J by 0 bases, with 11 bases left in between. This CDR3 is 14 amino acids long. In DNA, the CDR3 is TGTGCCAGCAGCCCCTCGTCGAACTCCTACGAGCAGTACTTC. Its translation is CASSPSSNSYEQYF.

This clonotype was seen a handful of times. The chain recombines TRBV28 with TRBJ2-7, with 9 nucleotides matching TRBD1. The germline gives CDR1 MDHEN, CDR2 SYDVKM. Losses at the gene ends were 4 bases for V and 5 bases for J; bases not matched to a gene: 9. The CDR3 runs to 15 residues. CDR3 sequence: CASSSAGTGTNEQYF. The CDR3 bases are TGTGCCAGCAGTTCAGCCGGGACAGGGACTAACGAGCAGTACTTC. Combining the CDR3 with reference TRBV28 and TRBJ2-7 gives the whole variable domain DVKVTQSSRYLVKRTGEKVFLECVQDMDHENMFWYRQDPGLGLRLIYFSYDVKMKEKGDIPEGYSVSREKKERFSLILESASTNQTSMYLCASSSAGTGTNEQYFGPGTRLTVT.

This clonotype was detected a few times. The rearrangement joins TRBV10-2 to TRBJ2-5; TRBD1 matches at 7 bases. V lost 6 bases and J lost 4; bases outside the gene matches: 5. Germline CDR1 and CDR2: WSHSY and SAAADI. This CDR3 comprises 13 residues. The chain's CDR3 is CASSKTGRETQYF. DNA for the CDR3: TGCGCCAGCAGCAAGACAGGGAGAGAGACCCAGTACTTC.